The present T cell receptor (beta chain) was sequenced within a study of cytomegalovirus exposure and HLA in healthy donors. Per germline, CDR1 KGHSH and CDR2 LQKENI. The V gene lost 5 bases and the J gene lost 8 bases, with 18 bases spanning the gap. This CDR3 region has 14 residues. General study points: V- and J-gene trimming of TCR beta was linked (in a later analysis) to a missense DCLRE1C variant. Later analysis suggested most CMV-associated TCR beta chains were HLA-restricted.

PCR involved 60 Vbeta and 13 Jbeta primers. Sequencing was performed with immunoSEQ multiplex PCR; in TCRdb, only in-frame clones are kept and a portion is missing. The sample has about 110,000 clones, around 81% seen once. Notes on this clone: As yet, its antigen is unknown.

Sample: PBMCs. The chain employs TRBV18 and TRBJ1-2; D possibly corresponds to TRBD1 (6 bases). The TCR sequence derives from a woman between 25 and 40 years old in good health and CMV-seronegative. The DNA for the CDR3 is TGTGCCAGCTCATCGATCCGGGACAACCAAGGCTACACCTTC. Encoded protein: CASSSIRDNQGYTF.